The 14 T cell receptor beta chains given below trace back to one sample, sequenced in a study of human thymus T cells. The assay was immunoSEQ multiplex PCR, and TCRdb's table has in-frame clones only and misses some. The data show some 120,000 clones, just under 95% seen once. Thymus pieces cut out during corrective heart surgery were the tissue that was used. The sequenced material came from thymus tissue. The source is a boy under three years old with a congenital heart defect but otherwise immunologically healthy.

This clone was seen once. J is TRBJ2-5 and V is TRBV12-5, with TRBD2 matching 8 bases. Looked up from germline, CDR1 is LGHNT and CDR2 is FRNRAP. This CDR3 has 16 amino acids. Trimming took 6 bases from V and 1 from J; bases not matched to a gene: 10. CDR3 nucleotide sequence: TGTGCTAGTGGCAGGAATAGCGGGGATGGCCAAGAGACCCAGTACTTC. Amino acids: CASGRNSGDGQETQYF.

Here the CDR3 reads CASSQDEASGGRTDTQYF. CDR3 sequence (DNA): TGCGCCAGCAGCCAAGATGAGGCTAGCGGGGGGCGCACAGATACGCAGTATTTT. This chain connects TRBV4-3 to TRBJ2-3; 11 bases agree with TRBD2. V trimming: 0 bases; J trimming: 1 base; junction bases outside the gene matches: 6. Looked up from germline, CDR1 is LGHNA and CDR2 is YSLEER. The CDR3 contains 18 residues.

V gene TRBV6-1 combines with J gene TRBJ2-5; possibly TRBD1 or TRBD2 for D (5 bases each). The V and J ends lost 4 bases and 5 bases respectively, with 11 bases between them. The CDR3 is made up of 13 amino acids. Per the germline V gene, CDR1 is MNHNS and CDR2 is SASEGT. The CDR3 coding sequence is TGTGCCAGCAGTGGAAAAGAGGGGGAGACCCAGTACTTC. Protein product: CASSGKEGETQYF.

The V gene is TRBV7-2, the J gene TRBJ2-5, with D possibly matching TRBD2 (5 bases). This CDR3 is 16 amino acids long. Trimming took off 2 bases at V and 7 bases at J, with 20 bases between the two ends. Germline V gene sequence: CDR1 SGHTA, CDR2 FQGNSA. CDR3 nucleotides: TGTGCCAGCAGCTTACGGGCGGGCCCCTACGGAGGGACCCAGTACTTC. Translating gives CASSLRAGPYGGTQYF.

The rearrangement uses TRBV30 and TRBJ1-5; D is unclear. The V end lost 2 bases, the J end lost 2 bases, and 10 bases lay between the germline ends. This CDR3 is built from 14 residues. Germline assignment: CDR1 GTSNPN and CDR2 SVGIG (reference sequence). CDR3 residues: CAWSPHRGNQPQHF. CDR3 sequence (DNA): TGTGCCTGGAGTCCCCATCGGGGCAATCAGCCCCAGCATTTT. Drawing the rest from reference TRBV30 and TRBJ1-5, the complete variable domain is SQTIHQWPATLVQPVGSPLSLECTVEGTSNPNLYWYRQAAGRGLQLLFYSVGIGQISSEVPQNLSASRPQDRQFILSSKKLLLSDSGFYLCAWSPHRGNQPQHFGDGTRLSIL.

The gene calls are TRBV5-6 and TRBJ1-2; D is possibly TRBD1 (5 bases). Germline V gene lookup returns CDR1 SGHDT and CDR2 YYEEEE. V was pared by 3 bases and J by 4 bases, with 16 bases between. This CDR3 has 15 amino acids. The CDR3 is CASSSTLGEGYGYTF. CDR3 bases: TGTGCCAGCAGCTCCACATTGGGGGAGGGCTATGGCTACACCTTC.

The J gene is TRBJ1-3, the V gene TRBV12-2; TRBD1, the table's D call, was not compared with the DNA. TRBV12-2 is labeled a pseudogene. CDR3 length: 14 residues. In DNA, the CDR3 is TGTGCAAGTCGCACACAGGGCTCTGGAAACACCATATATTTT. Translation gives CASRTQGSGNTIYF.

The chain recombines TRBV5-1 with TRBJ2-7, with TRBD1 matching over 9 bases. The CDR3 spans 14 residues. The V gene's germline CDR1 is SGHRS and CDR2 YFSETQ. The J segment lost 9 bases and the V segment lost 5 bases, leaving 12 bases of the junction unmatched. CDR3 sequence (DNA): TGCGCCAGCAGTTTGACAGGGGGTAAGGGAGGGCAGTACTTC. It specifies CASSLTGGKGGQYF.

The rearrangement joins TRBV10-2 to TRBJ1-5; D is ambiguous. Germline CDR1 WSHSY, CDR2 SAAADI. The length of the CDR3 is 18 residues. V lost 1 base and J lost 1, with 17 bases in between. The DNA for the CDR3 is TGCGCCAGCAGTGAGTTTTCGGGGAACGGCGTGAGCAATCAGCCCCAGCATTTT. Translation: CASSEFSGNGVSNQPQHF.

CDR3 amino acids: CASSLGLAGDNEQFF. Written as DNA, the CDR3 is TGTGCCAGCAGCTTAGGACTAGCGGGGGACAATGAGCAGTTCTTC. The chain links TRBV7-2 to TRBJ2-1, with 12 bases matching TRBD2. The CDR3 runs to 15 residues. Germline values: CDR1 SGHTA, CDR2 FQGNSA. V was clipped by 1 base and J by 5 bases; unmatched bases: 0.

The rearrangement uses TRBV6-5 and TRBJ1-6; D ambiguous. The germline V and J ends were trimmed by 5 bases and 14 bases, with 16 bases remaining between them. Germline V gene sequence: CDR1 MNHEY, CDR2 SVGAGI. The CDR3 runs to 13 residues. Written as DNA, the CDR3 is TGTGCCAGCAGTGACCAGGCCGCCCCCGCCCTCCACTTT. Amino acids: CASSDQAAPALHF.

This chain joins TRBV10-3 and TRBJ2-3; 7 bases match TRBD1. V shed 7 bases and J 0 bases; nucleotides not matched to a gene: 7. Looked up from germline, CDR1 is ENHRY and CDR2 is SYGVKD. The CDR3 is 15 residues long. The CDR3 spells CAIKRQGTSTDTQYF. In DNA form, the CDR3 reads TGTGCCATCAAACGACAGGGCACTAGCACAGATACGCAGTATTTT.

This chain connects TRBV5-1 to TRBJ2-7; 9 bases line up with TRBD1. V dropped 9 bases and J dropped 3; count of bases not matched to a gene: 7. Germline V gene lookup returns CDR1 SGHRS and CDR2 YFSETQ. The CDR3 has 13 amino acids. CDR3 DNA sequence: TGCGCCAACAAGGGACAGGGTCACTACGAGCAGTACTTC. Residues: CANKGQGHYEQYF.

CDR3 loop: CASSFRREEAFF. The DNA for the CDR3 is TGTGCCAGCAGTTTCCGCAGGGAGGAAGCTTTCTTT. This chain connects TRBV6-5 to TRBJ1-1; a possible D gene is TRBD1 (5 bases). Trimming shortened V by 4 bases and J by 8 bases, and 11 bases separated the two germline ends. Germline V gene sequence: CDR1 MNHEY, CDR2 SVGAGI. The CDR3 runs 12 residues.